This T cell receptor beta chain was sequenced in a study of shared clonotypes between healthy human individuals. Study observations and caveats: Specimens sampled were limited to blood, with tissue repertoires likely differing.

Sequencing was performed with immunoSEQ multiplex PCR; in TCRdb, only in-frame clones are kept and a portion is missing. In the table there are approximately 110,000 clones, about 72% of which are singletons. On this clone itself: The antigen is unknown.

V dropped 0 bases and J dropped 2 bases, with 18 bases sitting between them. Germline V gives CDR1 SGHVS, CDR2 FNYEAQ. This CDR3 contains 18 residues. The source is a woman aged 25 to 45 in good health. The chain recombines TRBV7-6 with TRBJ2-3; unclear D gene. What was sequenced was memory CD8+ T cells sorted from blood. Stated subset: CD45RO+ cells pooled with CCR7-negative TemRA cells. Here the CDR3 reads CASSLALSSPLDTDTQYF. For the CDR3, the DNA is TGTGCCAGCAGCTTAGCTCTGTCCTCTCCTCTGGACACAGATACGCAGTATTTT. Together with reference TRBV7-6 and TRBJ2-3, the CDR3 gives the full variable domain: GAGVSQSPRYKVTKRGQDVALRCDPISGHVSLYWYRQALGQGPEFLTYFNYEAQQDKSGLPNDRFSAERPEGSISTLTIQRTEQRDSAMYRCASSLALSSPLDTDTQYFGPGTRLTVL.